This T cell receptor (beta chain) was identified in a study of siplizumab effects on memory and regulatory T cells. Study-level findings and limits: Few alloreactive clones mapped to unstimulated subsets.

Only in-frame clones appear in the TCRdb table, and some are missing; sequencing was by immunoSEQ multiplex PCR. Altogether more than 85,000 clones are present, about 93% being singletons, with the ten largest covering 0.32%. With respect to this clone: Its antigen is not known.

The CDR3 runs 13 residues. CDR1 is GTSNPN, CDR2 SVGIG, per germline (reference sequence). Trimming removed 0 bases from V and 6 bases from J, with 9 bases in between. The receptor was derived from a human donor in good health. V gene TRBV30 combines with J gene TRBJ1-3; tentatively, D is TRBD1 (6 bases). Sample: CD4+ T cells sorted from blood. CDR3 amino acids: CAWSVGGENTIYF. The CDR3 coding sequence is TGTGCCTGGAGTGTAGGGGGTGAAAACACCATATATTTT.